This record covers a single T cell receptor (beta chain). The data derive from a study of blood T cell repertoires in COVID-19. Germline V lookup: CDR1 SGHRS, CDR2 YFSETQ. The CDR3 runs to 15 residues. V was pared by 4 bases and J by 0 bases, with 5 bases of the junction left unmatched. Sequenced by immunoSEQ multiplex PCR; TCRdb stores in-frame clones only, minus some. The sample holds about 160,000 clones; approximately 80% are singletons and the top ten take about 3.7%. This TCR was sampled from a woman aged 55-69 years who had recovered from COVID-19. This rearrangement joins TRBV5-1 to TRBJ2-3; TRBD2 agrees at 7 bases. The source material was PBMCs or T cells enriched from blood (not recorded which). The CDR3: CASSPGGGSTDTQYF. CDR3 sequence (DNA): TGCGCCAGCAGCCCTGGGGGGGGGAGCACAGATACGCAGTATTTT.